A single sample is the source of the 17 T cell receptor beta chains below, sequenced in a study of blood T cell repertoires in COVID-19. Profiling relied on immunoSEQ multiplex PCR, and the TCRdb table lists in-frame clones only, not all of them. Of roughly 65,000 clones listed, nearly 85% are singletons. Sequencing input: peripheral blood. The receptor source for this set is a human donor in a cohort sampled during active COVID-19.

The rearrangement uses TRBV11-3 and TRBJ2-6, with 7 positions matching TRBD1. Germline trimming cut 0 bases from V and 1 base from J; bases unmatched to any gene: 3. This CDR3 contains 17 residues. Germline-derived CDR1 and CDR2 are SGHNT and YENEEA. This CDR3 is CASSLDTRGSGANVLTF. The CDR3, as DNA: TGTGCCAGCAGCTTAGATACCAGGGGGTCTGGGGCCAACGTCCTGACTTTC.

The J gene is TRBJ1-2, the V gene TRBV7-2, with 8 bases identical to TRBD1. The CDR3 spans 16 residues. The V segment lost 5 bases and the J segment 6 bases; nucleotides outside the gene matches: 14. Germline CDR1 reads SGHTA; CDR2 reads FQGNSA. The CDR3 coding sequence is TGTGCCAGCAGCACAGAGGGGCAGGGGGCGGCTAATGGCTACACCTTC. Its translation is CASSTEGQGAANGYTF.

This clone has only one observation. The chain has TRBV19 and TRBJ2-3; 10 bases align to TRBD1. Germline V gives CDR1 LNHDA, CDR2 SQIVND (reference sequence). J gave up 8 bases and V 1 base, and 6 bases lay outside the gene matches. The CDR3 covers 15 residues. The CDR3 spells CASSIAGTGEGTQYF. The CDR3 nucleotides read TGTGCCAGTAGTATAGCTGGGACAGGGGAAGGTACGCAGTATTTT. Drawing the rest from reference TRBV19 and TRBJ2-3, the complete variable domain is DGGITQSPKYLFRKEGQNVTLSCEQNLNHDAMYWYRQDPGQGLRLIYYSQIVNDFQKGDIAEGYSVSREKKESFPLTVTSAQKNPTAFYLCASSIAGTGEGTQYFGPGTRLTVL.

The rearrangement links TRBV6-2 or TRBV6-3 to TRBJ1-1; 9 nucleotides match TRBD1. Germline loops: CDR1 MNHEY, CDR2 SVGEGT. This CDR3 comprises 20 residues. V lost 3 bases and J lost 5; bases outside the gene matches: 22. The CDR3, as DNA: TGTGCCAGCAGTTATCCCGGGACAGGGTCATTACCCCTAGGGGGGACTGAAGCTTTCTTT. Translating it yields CASSYPGTGSLPLGGTEAFF.

The J gene is TRBJ2-2, the V gene TRBV2; tentative D call: TRBD1 (6 bases). CDR1 SNHLY and CDR2 FYNNEI come from the germline V gene. The CDR3 has 15 amino acids. The V end was cut by 6 bases, the J end by 1 base, with 12 bases between. As DNA, the CDR3 is TGTGCCAGCAGAACCGGGACACTGAACACCGGGGAGCTGTTTTTT. Protein product: CASRTGTLNTGELFF. Supplemented by reference TRBV2 and TRBJ2-2, the full variable domain reads EPEVTQTPSHQVTQMGQEVILRCVPISNHLYFYWYRQILGQKVEFLVSFYNNEISEKSEIFDDQFSVERPDGSNFTLKIRSTKLEDSAMYFCASRTGTLNTGELFFGEGSRLTVL.

The J gene is TRBJ1-6, the V gene TRBV5-5; 7 positions match TRBD1. The J segment lost 0 bases and the V segment lost 2 bases, leaving 2 bases of the junction unmatched. CDR3 length equals 16 residues. The germline CDR1 and CDR2 sequences are SGHKS and YYEKEE (reference sequence). This CDR3 reads CASSLRQGSYNSPLHF. The CDR3 DNA follows: TGTGCCAGCAGCTTACGACAGGGCTCCTATAATTCACCCCTCCACTTT.

The genes are TRBV6-1 and TRBJ1-2; D gene uncertain. The CDR3 length is 19 residues. The germline gives CDR1 MNHNS, CDR2 SASEGT. V was pared by 0 bases and J by 6 bases, with 26 bases between. The CDR3 DNA reads as TGTGCCAGCAGTGAAGCGCTTCGTATAATTTCGAGAGGGAGAGATGGCTACACCTTC. Translating it yields CASSEALRIISRGRDGYTF.

This chain links TRBV27 with TRBJ1-2; D is perhaps TRBD1 (6 bases). The CDR3 has 14 residues. Germline assignment: CDR1 MNHEY and CDR2 SMNVEV (reference sequence). Trimming took off 2 bases at V and 4 bases at J, with 11 bases between the two ends. CDR3 loop: CASSLKGGSYGYTF. The CDR3 DNA reads as TGTGCCAGCAGTTTAAAGGGGGGGAGCTATGGCTACACCTTC.

The chain couples TRBV6-5 to TRBJ2-2; 7 bases are shared with TRBD2. The length of the CDR3 is 15 residues. The trim removed 6 bases at V and 4 bases at J, leaving 8 bases unmatched. Per the germline V gene, CDR1 is MNHEY and CDR2 is SVGAGI. CDR3 loop: CASRYGRAGTGELFF. The CDR3 coding sequence is TGTGCCAGCAGATATGGGAGGGCGGGCACCGGGGAGCTGTTTTTT.

The rearrangement joins TRBV28 to TRBJ1-3; D remains unclear. This CDR3 is 15 amino acids long. The V gene's germline CDR1 is MDHEN and CDR2 SYDVKM. V lost 6 bases to trimming and J lost 1 base, with 13 bases between them. CDR3 sequence reads: CASSPGDTSGNTIYF. The CDR3 coding sequence is TGTGCCAGCAGCCCTGGTGACACTTCTGGAAACACCATATATTTT.

This clone occurred a few times. This chain joins TRBV11-3 and TRBJ2-7; TRBD2 matches 10 bases. CDR3 size: 16 residues. Trimming at V came to 3 bases and at J to 0 bases, leaving 5 bases not matched to a gene. Germline V gene sequence: CDR1 SGHNT, CDR2 YENEEA. CDR3 residues: CASSFLAGVNSYEQYF. DNA for the CDR3: TGTGCCAGCAGCTTCCTAGCGGGGGTAAACTCCTACGAGCAGTACTTC.

V and J are TRBV7-2 and TRBJ2-5, with 7 positions matching TRBD2. With 4 bases clipped from V and 2 bases from J, the junction kept 4 bases outside the gene matches. The CDR3 totals 14 residues. Germline assignment: CDR1 SGHTA and CDR2 FQGNSA. The CDR3 sequence is CASSSAGLQETQYF. The CDR3 DNA reads TGTGCCAGCAGCTCAGCGGGACTTCAAGAGACCCAGTACTTC.

This clone was found once. The chain combines TRBV6-6 with TRBJ1-1; 8 bases are a match to TRBD1. The J segment lost 1 base and the V segment lost 6 bases, leaving 4 bases of the junction unmatched. Looked up from germline, CDR1 is MNHNY and CDR2 is SVGAGI (reference sequence). The CDR3 spans 14 residues. The CDR3, as DNA: TGTGCCAGCAGGTTAGGACAGGGGAACACTGAAGCTTTCTTT. Its protein is CASRLGQGNTEAFF.

This chain links TRBV11-3 with TRBJ2-1, with 7 bases aligning to TRBD2. Germline V gene lookup returns CDR1 SGHNT and CDR2 YENEEA. V shed 6 bases and J 0 bases; nucleotides not matched to a gene: 5. The CDR3 runs 15 residues. The CDR3 nucleotides read TGTGCCAGCAGGAAGGCGGGGGTCTCCTACAATGAGCAGTTCTTC. It codes for CASRKAGVSYNEQFF.

The chain couples TRBV30 to TRBJ1-1; D not certain. V dropped 2 bases and J dropped 0 bases, with 13 bases sitting between them. The CDR3 extends over 15 amino acids. Germline V gene lookup returns CDR1 GTSNPN and CDR2 SVGIG (reference sequence). CDR3 in amino acids: CAWSPLRAMNTEAFF. The CDR3 DNA reads TGTGCCTGGAGTCCCCTGCGGGCTATGAACACTGAAGCTTTCTTT. Filled out from reference TRBV30 and TRBJ1-1, the complete variable domain reads SQTIHQWPATLVQPVGSPLSLECTVEGTSNPNLYWYRQAAGRGLQLLFYSVGIGQISSEVPQNLSASRPQDRQFILSSKKLLLSDSGFYLCAWSPLRAMNTEAFFGQGTRLTVV.

The chain uses TRBV2 and TRBJ2-3; TRBD1 is a possible D gene (5 bases). Germline lookup yields CDR1 SNHLY and CDR2 FYNNEI. V shed 7 bases and J shed 0 bases, with 11 bases lying between them. The CDR3 is 14 residues long. CDR3 nucleotide sequence: TGTGCCAGCAAGGCAGACAGTAGCACAGATACGCAGTATTTT. Protein product: CASKADSSTDTQYF.

The CDR3 protein is CASRETGTGELFF. The DNA for the CDR3 is TGTGCCAGCAGGGAAACGGGCACCGGGGAGCTGTTTTTT. The chain recombines TRBV7-9 with TRBJ2-2; D gene uncertain. V was shortened by 6 bases and J by 4 bases, with 9 bases between the two germline ends. Germline values: CDR1 SEHNR, CDR2 FQNEAQ (reference sequence). CDR3 length: 13 amino acids.